The 2 T cell receptor beta chains below were found in one sample sequenced in a study of cytomegalovirus exposure and HLA in healthy donors. Data came from immunoSEQ multiplex PCR; TCRdb stores just in-frame clones and leaves some out. There are over 85,000 clones in the sample; 89% occur only once, and about 1.9% lies in the top ten. The sequenced sample was PBMCs. Source of these receptors: a woman between 18 and 29 years old in good health and CMV-seronegative.

Comment on this clone: Other DNA variants within this sample encode the same CDR3. The genes are TRBV27 and TRBJ1-3; D call uncertain. V was shortened by 7 bases and J by 4 bases, with 11 bases between the two germline ends. Germline values: CDR1 MNHEY, CDR2 SMNVEV (reference sequence). The CDR3 totals 13 residues. The CDR3 protein is CASTSTTGNTIYF. The CDR3 nucleotides are TGTGCCAGCACTAGTACAACCGGAAACACCATATATTTT.

This clone was counted a few times. V usage is TRBV6-6 and J usage is TRBJ1-6, with 8 positions matching TRBD1. CDR1 is MNHNY and CDR2 is SVGAGI in the germline V gene (reference sequence). The CDR3 is 14 amino acids. Trimming took 7 bases from V and 8 from J; bases not matched to a gene: 7. The CDR3 bases are TGTGCCAGCACTCAGGGGGCGGTGGATTCACCCCTCCACTTT. Residues: CASTQGAVDSPLHF.